This T cell receptor (beta chain) is drawn from a study of neurological immune-mediated disorders. Whole-study findings and limits: The study found the most TCR clonal expansion in HTLV-1-associated myelopathy and the least in multiple sclerosis, below healthy controls.

At least ten counts were recorded for this clonotype. No antigen is known for it. The cDNA was synthesized by means of template-switch 5'RACE, which was carried out with 10-nucleotide random UMIs. A single run covered 15-18 subjects with over 170 million TCR-beta sequences. Via MiXCR, TCRdb re-called the 5' RACE reads, giving one row per CDR3 protein. The sample has around 15,000 distinct CDR3 sequences, 9% to 10% seen once. Sorted libraries were made with about 1 million CD4+ or CD8+ T cells. The receptor's source is a man aged 45-60 years in good health. Sequenced material: CD8+ T cells from blood.

CDR3 DNA sequence: TGCAGCGTTGCCCTAGCGGGAGGGCCGGAGACCCAGTACTTC. Translation: CSVALAGGPETQYF. The gene calls are TRBV29-1 and TRBJ2-5; TRBD2 aligns across 12 bases. Trimming removed 4 bases from V and 5 bases from J; junction bases left unmatched: 5. The CDR3 is 14 amino acids. Germline V gene sequence: CDR1 SQVTM, CDR2 ANQGSEA.